Listed below are T cell receptor beta chains from one sample, sequenced in a study of blood T cell repertoires in COVID-19. Sequenced by immunoSEQ multiplex PCR; TCRdb stores in-frame clones only, minus some. The data contain fewer than 95,000 clones, approximately 90% of them singletons. The sample comprised peripheral blood. The source of these receptors is a male donor with acute or convalescent COVID-19. The CDR3 runs from the conserved cysteine through the conserved F or W. A D gene is named only where the DNA matches it firmly. Some rows mark clone size as missing; the rest say once, few, many or name a class of expanded clone.

V gene	clone size	J gene	D gene	CDR3 protein	CDR3 DNA
TRBV11-2	once	TRBJ2-3	.	CASSPGQSTDTQYF	TGTGCCAGCAGCCCCGGACAGAGCACAGATACGCAGTATTTT
TRBV7-2	.	TRBJ2-5	.	CASSLYWTKGETQYF	TGTGCCAGCAGCTTATACTGGACTAAGGGCGAGACCCAGTACTTC
TRBV18	.	TRBJ2-1	.	CASSPIWQVERNEQFF	TGTGCCAGCTCACCAATCTGGCAGGTGGAACGGAATGAGCAGTTCTTC
TRBV6-5	.	TRBJ1-1	.	CASRPGQQNTEAFF	TGTGCCAGCAGGCCCGGACAGCAGAACACTGAAGCTTTCTTT
TRBV7-7	.	TRBJ2-3	.	CASSLGTPPDTQYF	TGTGCCAGCAGCTTGGGGACACCCCCCGATACGCAGTATTTT
TRBV7-2	.	TRBJ1-3	.	CASSSGHSSGNTIYF	TGTGCCAGCAGCTCGGGACATTCCTCTGGAAACACCATATATTTT
TRBV6-1	.	TRBJ2-7	.	CASSELRVVRSYEQYF	TGTGCCAGCAGTGAATTGAGGGTCGTAAGGTCCTACGAGCAGTACTTC
TRBV10-3	.	TRBJ1-3	.	CAPPGAGNTIYF	TGTGCCCCCCCCGGGGCTGGAAACACCATATATTTT
TRBV30	.	TRBJ2-2	TRBD1	CAWSFWTGMGTGELFF	TGTGCCTGGAGCTTCTGGACAGGGATGGGAACCGGGGAGCTGTTTTTT
TRBV7-9	.	TRBJ2-1	TRBD2	CASSASTSGANNEQFF	TGTGCCAGCAGCGCGTCAACTAGCGGGGCTAACAATGAGCAGTTCTTC
TRBV11-3	.	TRBJ2-1	TRBD1	CASSLEGQGGYNEQFF	TGTGCCAGCAGCTTAGAGGGACAGGGTGGATACAATGAGCAGTTCTTC
TRBV3-1/TRBV3-2	.	TRBJ2-4	.	CASSPGHSRAKNIQYF	TGTGCCAGCAGCCCGGGACACTCTCGGGCCAAAAACATTCAGTACTTC
TRBV18	.	TRBJ1-2	.	CASSPPGGVVYGYTF	TGTGCCAGCTCACCCCCCGGAGGGGTAGTCTATGGCTACACCTTC
TRBV7-9	.	TRBJ1-2	.	CASSFEEGSSAGYTF	TGTGCCAGCAGCTTTGAGGAGGGTTCCAGCGCCGGCTACACCTTC
TRBV28	.	TRBJ1-4	.	CASSLRGVNEKLFF	TGTGCCAGCAGCCTCAGGGGAGTTAATGAAAAACTGTTTTTT
TRBV7-5	once	TRBJ2-1	.	CARSDDRTYNEQFF	TGTGCCAGAAGCGACGACAGAACCTACAATGAGCAGTTCTTC
TRBV5-1	few	TRBJ1-1	.	CASTWGGLNTEAFF	TGCGCCAGCACCTGGGGGGGCCTGAACACTGAAGCTTTCTTT
TRBV21-1	.	TRBJ1-2	.	CASSGTAANYGYTF	TGTGCCAGCAGTGGGACAGCCGCTAACTATGGCTACACCTTC
TRBV5-1	once	TRBJ1-6	.	CASSLAQGDNSPLHF	TGCGCCAGCAGCTTGGCCCAGGGTGATAATTCACCCCTCCACTTT
TRBV27	.	TRBJ1-1	TRBD1	CASSFLGQGLTEAFF	TGTGCCAGCAGTTTTTTGGGACAGGGGCTCACTGAAGCTTTCTTT
TRBV19	.	TRBJ1-5	.	CASSSRRGFSSNQPQHF	TGTGCCAGTAGTTCCCGACGCGGATTTTCCTCGAATCAGCCCCAGCATTTT
TRBV2	.	TRBJ1-1	.	CASRGGGTEAFF	TGTGCCAGCAGGGGGGGAGGGACTGAAGCTTTCTTT
TRBV24-1	.	TRBJ2-1	TRBD2	CATSDLGSGVSSYNEQFF	TGTGCCACCAGTGATTTGGGTAGCGGGGTAAGCTCCTACAATGAGCAGTTCTTC
TRBV5-1	.	TRBJ1-1	TRBD1	CASSLDLGGQHMNTEAFF	TGCGCCAGCAGCTTGGATTTGGGGGGACAGCATATGAACACTGAAGCTTTCTTT
TRBV5-1	many	TRBJ2-7	TRBD1	CASSSGGDRVRYEQYF	TGCGCCAGCAGCAGCGGTGGGGACAGGGTACGCTACGAGCAGTACTTC
TRBV19	.	TRBJ1-1	TRBD1	CASSRSPRQGGTEAFF	TGTGCCAGTAGCCGCTCCCCCAGACAGGGCGGCACTGAAGCTTTCTTT
TRBV6-5	.	TRBJ1-2	.	CASSRLRGDYGYTF	TGTGCCAGCAGCCGGCTCAGGGGAGACTATGGCTACACCTTC
TRBV6-6	.	TRBJ2-1	.	CASSPRPDGGPPYNEQFF	TGTGCCAGCAGTCCTCGACCGGACGGGGGGCCCCCCTACAATGAGCAGTTCTTC
TRBV6-2/TRBV6-3	.	TRBJ1-1	TRBD1	CASSAQGQNTEAFF	TGTGCCAGCAGTGCACAGGGGCAGAACACTGAAGCTTTCTTT
TRBV6-2/TRBV6-3	.	TRBJ2-1	TRBD2	CASSYASGGPNEQFF	TGTGCCAGCAGTTATGCTAGCGGGGGGCCCAATGAGCAGTTCTTC
TRBV11-2	.	TRBJ2-5	.	CASSLIVAGIQETQYF	TGTGCCAGCAGCTTAATTGTCGCAGGCATCCAAGAGACCCAGTACTTC
TRBV5-1	.	TRBJ2-7	TRBD1	CASSPRQGSDEQYF	TGCGCCAGCAGCCCTCGACAGGGTTCGGACGAGCAGTACTTC
TRBV28	.	TRBJ1-2	.	CASSREGRGNYGYTF	TGTGCCAGCAGTCGAGAGGGGAGGGGTAACTATGGCTACACCTTC
TRBV7-9	.	TRBJ1-2	.	CASSLEGGYLYGYTF	TGTGCCAGCAGCTTAGAAGGAGGGTATTTGTATGGCTACACCTTC
TRBV5-8	.	TRBJ1-3	.	CASSPSRGTVTPGNTIYF	TGTGCCAGCAGCCCGAGCCGGGGAACGGTAACCCCTGGAAACACCATATATTTT
TRBV5-1	.	TRBJ2-3	TRBD2	CASSLAPGLGTDTQYF	TGCGCCAGCAGCTTGGCCCCGGGACTAGGGACAGATACGCAGTATTTT
TRBV19	.	TRBJ1-3	TRBD1	CASSSPSGGKSGNTIYF	TGTGCCAGTAGTTCGCCGTCAGGGGGTAAATCTGGAAACACCATATATTTT
TRBV15	.	TRBJ1-3	TRBD1	CATSRDSLRQGAGNTIYF	TGTGCCACCAGCAGAGATTCTCTCAGACAGGGGGCTGGAAACACCATATATTTT
TRBV5-1	.	TRBJ1-1	.	CASSTDRIGVLGTEAFF	TGCGCCAGCAGCACTGACAGAATTGGGGTCCTAGGGACTGAAGCTTTCTTT
TRBV5-1	.	TRBJ2-3	.	CASRPSERGTDTQYF	TGCGCCAGCAGACCCTCTGAGCGGGGCACAGATACGCAGTATTTT
TRBV19	.	TRBJ1-2	.	CASSIDGGSYGYTF	TGTGCCAGTAGTATAGATGGGGGCAGCTATGGCTACACCTTC
TRBV18	.	TRBJ1-2	TRBD1	CASSPPGQGGNGYTF	TGTGCCAGCTCACCTCCGGGACAGGGCGGGAATGGCTACACCTTC
TRBV6-1	.	TRBJ1-5	.	CASSEAPSRGTLGNQPQHF	TGTGCCAGCAGTGAAGCCCCCTCGAGGGGGACCTTGGGCAATCAGCCCCAGCATTTT
TRBV27	.	TRBJ1-3	.	CASSLAVGNTIYF	TGTGCCAGCAGTTTGGCAGTTGGAAACACCATATATTTT
TRBV6-5	.	TRBJ2-7	.	CASSTYIGDSYEQYF	TGTGCCAGCAGTACCTACATAGGGGACTCCTACGAGCAGTACTTC
TRBV5-1	.	TRBJ2-1	.	CASSLGRAYNEQFF	TGCGCCAGCAGCTTGGGCAGGGCATACAATGAGCAGTTCTTC
TRBV30	.	TRBJ2-7	TRBD1	CAWSARGLGQYF	TGTGCCTGGAGTGCCAGGGGGCTAGGGCAGTACTTC